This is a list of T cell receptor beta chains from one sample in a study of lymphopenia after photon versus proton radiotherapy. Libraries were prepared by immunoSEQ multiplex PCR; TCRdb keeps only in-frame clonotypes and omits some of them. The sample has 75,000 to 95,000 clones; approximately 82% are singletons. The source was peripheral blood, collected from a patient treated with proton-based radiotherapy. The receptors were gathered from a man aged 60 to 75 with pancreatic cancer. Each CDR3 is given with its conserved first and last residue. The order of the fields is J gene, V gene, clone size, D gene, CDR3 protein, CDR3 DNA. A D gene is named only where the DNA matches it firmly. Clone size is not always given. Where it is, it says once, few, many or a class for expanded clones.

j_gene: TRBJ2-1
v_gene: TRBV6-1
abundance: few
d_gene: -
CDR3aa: CASMGETSLYEQFF
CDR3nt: TGTGCCAGCATGGGGGAGACTAGTCTCTATGAGCAGTTCTTC

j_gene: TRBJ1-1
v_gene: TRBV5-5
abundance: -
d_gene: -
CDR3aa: CASSPLATGWDTEAFF
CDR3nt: TGTGCCAGCAGCCCCCTAGCGACAGGATGGGACACTGAAGCTTTCTTT

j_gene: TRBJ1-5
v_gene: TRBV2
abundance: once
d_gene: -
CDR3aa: CASKSIGGRQPQHF
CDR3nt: TGTGCCAGCAAAAGTATCGGGGGGCGTCAGCCCCAGCATTTT

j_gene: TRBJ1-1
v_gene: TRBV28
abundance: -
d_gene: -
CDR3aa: CASSAFRVLNTEAFF
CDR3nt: TGTGCCAGCAGTGCATTCAGGGTTTTGAACACTGAAGCTTTCTTT

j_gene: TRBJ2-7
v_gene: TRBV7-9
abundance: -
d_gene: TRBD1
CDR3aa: CASSLVMGQGAYEQYF
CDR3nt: TGTGCCAGCAGCTTAGTAATGGGACAGGGGGCCTACGAGCAGTACTTC

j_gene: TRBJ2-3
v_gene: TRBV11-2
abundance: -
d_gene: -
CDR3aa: CASSKQGVTDTQYF
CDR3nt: TGTGCCAGCAGCAAACAGGGAGTAACAGATACGCAGTATTTT

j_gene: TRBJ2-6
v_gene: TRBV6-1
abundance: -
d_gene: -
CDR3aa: CASSEGRGLFSGANVLTF
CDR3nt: TGTGCCAGCAGTGAAGGCAGGGGACTCTTCTCTGGGGCCAACGTCCTGACTTTC

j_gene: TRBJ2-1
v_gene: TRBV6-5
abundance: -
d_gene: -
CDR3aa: CASSPQNRDEQFF
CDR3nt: TGTGCCAGCAGTCCGCAAAATAGGGATGAGCAGTTCTTC

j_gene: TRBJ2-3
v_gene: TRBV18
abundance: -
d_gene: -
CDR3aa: CASSLGDWTDTQYF
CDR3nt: TGTGCCAGCTCACTGGGGGATTGGACAGATACGCAGTATTTT

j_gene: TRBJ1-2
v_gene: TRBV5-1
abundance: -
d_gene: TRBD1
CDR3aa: CASSLAGTGGGYTF
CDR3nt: TGCGCCAGCAGCTTGGCCGGGACAGGGGGAGGCTACACCTTC

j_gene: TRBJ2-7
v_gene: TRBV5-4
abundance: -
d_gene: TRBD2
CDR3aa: CASSFLSGSSYEQYF
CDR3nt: TGTGCCAGCAGCTTCCTTAGCGGGAGTTCCTACGAGCAGTACTTC

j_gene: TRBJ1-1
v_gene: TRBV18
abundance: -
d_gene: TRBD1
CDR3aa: CASSVGTGGNTEAFF
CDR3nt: TGTGCCAGCTCAGTGGGGACAGGGGGGAACACTGAAGCTTTCTTT

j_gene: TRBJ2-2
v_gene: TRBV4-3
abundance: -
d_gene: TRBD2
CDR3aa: CASSQGTSAANTGELFF
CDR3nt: TGCGCCAGCAGCCAAGGAACTAGCGCCGCGAACACCGGGGAGCTGTTTTTT

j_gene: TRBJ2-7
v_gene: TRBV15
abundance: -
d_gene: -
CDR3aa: CATSREQGSYEQYF
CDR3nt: TGTGCCACCAGCAGAGAGCAGGGTTCCTACGAGCAGTACTTC

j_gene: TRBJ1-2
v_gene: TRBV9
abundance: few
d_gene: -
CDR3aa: CASSVDGSGVLGYTF
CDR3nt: TGTGCCAGCAGCGTAGATGGCAGCGGAGTGTTGGGCTACACCTTC

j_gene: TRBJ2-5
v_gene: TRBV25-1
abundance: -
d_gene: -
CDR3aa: CATSGGGDAQETQYF
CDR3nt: TGTGCCACCTCCGGGGGCGGTGACGCTCAAGAGACCCAGTACTTC

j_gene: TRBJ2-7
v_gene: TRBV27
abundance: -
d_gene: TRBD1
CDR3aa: CASSQAGTEYF
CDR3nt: TGTGCCAGCAGTCAAGCCGGGACAGAGTACTTC

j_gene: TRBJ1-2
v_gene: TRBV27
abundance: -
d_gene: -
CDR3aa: CASSLSGETYGYTF
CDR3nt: TGTGCCAGCAGTTTATCGGGGGAAACCTATGGCTACACCTTC

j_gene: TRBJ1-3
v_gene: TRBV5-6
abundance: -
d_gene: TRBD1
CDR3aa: CASSWTGVGNTIYF
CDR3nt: TGTGCCAGCAGCTGGACAGGGGTCGGAAACACCATATATTTT

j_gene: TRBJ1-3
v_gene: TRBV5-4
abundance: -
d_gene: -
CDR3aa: CASSLQVSGNTIYF
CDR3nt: TGTGCCAGCAGCTTACAGGTCTCTGGAAACACCATATATTTT

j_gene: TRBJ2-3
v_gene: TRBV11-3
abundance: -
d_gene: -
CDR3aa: CASSLADTQYF
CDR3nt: TGTGCCAGCAGCTTAGCCGATACGCAGTATTTT

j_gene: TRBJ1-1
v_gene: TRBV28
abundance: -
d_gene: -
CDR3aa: CASRIGGRMNTEAFF
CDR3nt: TGTGCCAGTAGGATTGGGGGGAGGATGAACACTGAAGCTTTCTTT

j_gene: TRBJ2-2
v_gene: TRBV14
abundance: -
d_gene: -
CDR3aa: CASSQAIGGELFF
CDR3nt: TGTGCCAGCAGCCAAGCAATTGGCGGGGAGCTGTTTTTT

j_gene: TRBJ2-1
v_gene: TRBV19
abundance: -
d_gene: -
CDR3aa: CASSMERSYNEQFF
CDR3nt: TGTGCCAGTAGTATGGAGCGTTCCTACAATGAGCAGTTCTTC

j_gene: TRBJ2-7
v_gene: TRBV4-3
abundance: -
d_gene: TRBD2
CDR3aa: CASSQWGLAGRPYEQYF
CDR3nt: TGCGCCAGCAGCCAATGGGGACTAGCGGGAAGACCCTACGAGCAGTACTTC

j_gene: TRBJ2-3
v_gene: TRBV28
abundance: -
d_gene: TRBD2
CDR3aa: CASSLQGGLAGATDTQYF
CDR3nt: TGTGCCAGCAGTTTGCAGGGGGGACTAGCGGGAGCCACAGATACGCAGTATTTT

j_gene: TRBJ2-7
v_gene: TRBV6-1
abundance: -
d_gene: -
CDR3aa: CAIHEARTSYEQYF
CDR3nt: TGTGCCATCCACGAGGCCAGGACCTCCTACGAGCAGTACTTC

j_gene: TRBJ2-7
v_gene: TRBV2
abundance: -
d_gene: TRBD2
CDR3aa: CASSLAGETYEQYF
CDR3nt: TGTGCCAGCAGTCTAGCGGGAGAAACCTACGAGCAGTACTTC

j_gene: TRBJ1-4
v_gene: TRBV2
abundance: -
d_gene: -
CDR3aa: CASRPDRINEKLFF
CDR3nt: TGTGCCAGCAGACCCGACAGGATTAATGAAAAACTGTTTTTT

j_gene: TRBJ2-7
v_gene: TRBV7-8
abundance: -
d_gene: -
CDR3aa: CASRPQLDSYEQYF
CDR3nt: TGTGCCAGCAGGCCCCAACTAGACTCCTACGAGCAGTACTTC

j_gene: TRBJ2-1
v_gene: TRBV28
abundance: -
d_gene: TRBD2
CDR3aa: CASRPGLAGNEQFF
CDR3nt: TGTGCCAGCAGGCCGGGACTAGCGGGAAATGAGCAGTTCTTC

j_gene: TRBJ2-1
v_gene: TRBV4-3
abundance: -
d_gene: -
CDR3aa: CASSQVSGYNEQFF
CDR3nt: TGCGCCAGCAGCCAAGTCTCGGGGTACAATGAGCAGTTCTTC

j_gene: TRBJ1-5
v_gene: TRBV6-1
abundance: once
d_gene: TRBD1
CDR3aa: CASNWSGTVDQPQHF
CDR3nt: TGTGCCAGCAATTGGTCCGGGACAGTTGATCAGCCCCAGCATTTT

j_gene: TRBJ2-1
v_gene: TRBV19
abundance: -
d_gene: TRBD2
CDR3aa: CATTGTSGLSSYNEQFF
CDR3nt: TGTGCCACCACCGGGACTAGCGGCCTAAGCTCCTACAATGAGCAGTTCTTC

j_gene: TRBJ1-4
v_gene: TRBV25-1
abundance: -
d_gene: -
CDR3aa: CASGASDRDNEKLFF
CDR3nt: TGTGCCAGCGGGGCTAGTGATAGAGATAATGAAAAACTGTTTTTT

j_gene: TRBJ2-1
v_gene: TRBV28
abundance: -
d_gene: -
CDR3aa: CASSLGGTAYNEQFF
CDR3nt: TGTGCCAGCAGTTTAGGCGGGACGGCTTACAATGAGCAGTTCTTC

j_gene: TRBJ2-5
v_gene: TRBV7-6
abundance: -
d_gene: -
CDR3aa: CASSLGAGRQETQYF
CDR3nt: TGTGCCAGCAGCTTAGGGGCAGGGAGGCAAGAGACCCAGTACTTC

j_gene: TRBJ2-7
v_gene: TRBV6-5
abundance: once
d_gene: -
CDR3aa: CASSYSRLGSPYEQYF
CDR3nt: TGTGCCAGCAGTTACTCGAGGCTAGGGAGCCCCTACGAGCAGTACTTC

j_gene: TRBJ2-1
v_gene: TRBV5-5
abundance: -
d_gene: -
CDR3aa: CASSLKPQTHNEQFF
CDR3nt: TGTGCCAGCAGTTTGAAGCCTCAGACCCACAATGAGCAGTTCTTC

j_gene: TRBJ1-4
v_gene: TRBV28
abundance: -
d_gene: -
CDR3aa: CASSLLVLVQGGGEKLFF
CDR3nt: TGTGCCAGCAGTTTACTTGTCCTAGTACAGGGTGGGGGTGAAAAACTGTTTTTT

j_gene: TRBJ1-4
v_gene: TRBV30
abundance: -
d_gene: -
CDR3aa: CAWKRVGMYEKLFF
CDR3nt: TGTGCCTGGAAGCGGGTAGGGATGTACGAAAAACTGTTTTTT

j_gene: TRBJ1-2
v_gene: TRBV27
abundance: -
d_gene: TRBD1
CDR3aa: CASMWDRGPQTLNYGYTF
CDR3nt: TGTGCCAGCATGTGGGACAGGGGGCCTCAAACACTTAACTATGGCTACACCTTC

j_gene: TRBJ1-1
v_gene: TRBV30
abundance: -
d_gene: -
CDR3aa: CAWSGSGASTEAFF
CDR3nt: TGTGCCTGGAGTGGGTCAGGGGCCAGCACTGAAGCTTTCTTT

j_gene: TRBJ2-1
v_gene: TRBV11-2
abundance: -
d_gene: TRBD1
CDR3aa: CASSSTGGLEQFF
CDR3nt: TGTGCCAGCAGCTCGACAGGGGGCTTGGAGCAGTTCTTC

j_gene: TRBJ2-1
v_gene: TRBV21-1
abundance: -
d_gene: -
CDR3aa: CASSKVAGNHNEQFF
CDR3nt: TGTGCCAGCAGCAAAGTTGCCGGGAACCACAATGAGCAGTTCTTC

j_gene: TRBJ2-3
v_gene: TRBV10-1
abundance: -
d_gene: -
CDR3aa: CASSESSGRVTDTQYF
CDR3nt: TGCGCCAGCAGTGAGTCGAGCGGCAGGGTGACAGATACGCAGTATTTT

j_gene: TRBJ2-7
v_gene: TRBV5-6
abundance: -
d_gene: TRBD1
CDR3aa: CASSSQGTPYEQYF
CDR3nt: TGTGCCAGCAGCTCACAGGGGACCCCCTACGAGCAGTACTTC

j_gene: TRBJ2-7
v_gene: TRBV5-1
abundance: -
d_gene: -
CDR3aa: CASSLAPTGIGEQYF
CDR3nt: TGCGCCAGCAGCTTGGCCCCTACAGGGATTGGCGAGCAGTACTTC

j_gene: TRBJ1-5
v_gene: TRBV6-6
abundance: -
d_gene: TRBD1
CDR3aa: CASSRGTGLLAQHF
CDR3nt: TGTGCCAGCAGCCGAGGGACAGGCTTATTGGCCCAGCATTTT

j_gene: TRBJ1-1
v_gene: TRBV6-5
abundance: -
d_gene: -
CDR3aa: CASSYSHAVGEAFF
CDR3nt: TGTGCCAGCAGTTACTCCCATGCGGTAGGTGAAGCTTTCTTT

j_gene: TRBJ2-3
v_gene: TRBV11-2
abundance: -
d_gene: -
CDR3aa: CASSLGRGLGHQTDTQYF
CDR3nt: TGTGCCAGCAGCTTAGGGCGCGGATTGGGACACCAAACAGATACGCAGTATTTT

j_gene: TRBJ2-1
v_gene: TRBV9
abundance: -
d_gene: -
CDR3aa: CASSVGQRSINEQFF
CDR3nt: TGTGCCAGCAGCGTAGGACAGAGGTCGATCAATGAGCAGTTCTTC